Listed below are T cell receptor beta chains from one sample, sequenced in a study of cytomegalovirus exposure and HLA in healthy donors. The method was immunoSEQ multiplex PCR; TCRdb's version includes in-frame clones alone and lacks a portion of them. The sample includes some 170,000 clones, 80% to 90% of them seen just once. Sequencing input: PBMCs. The receptors here all came from a woman aged 25 to 39 in good health and CMV-seronegative. The CDR3 runs from the conserved cysteine through the conserved F or W. The D gene is left open where the match is weak. The listing skips clone size in some rows; elsewhere it reads once, few, many or a size class.

TRBJ2-3	TRBD2	TRBV11-3	.	CASSTASGLSTDTQYF	TGTGCCAGCAGCACCGCTAGCGGGCTGAGCACAGATACGCAGTATTTT
TRBJ2-4	.	TRBV30	once	CAWSVQRDIQYF	TGTGCCTGGAGTGTACAACGGGACATTCAGTACTTC
TRBJ1-3	.	TRBV4-3	.	CASSQGWLDRPSGNTIYF	TGCGCCAGCAGCCAAGGTTGGTTAGACAGGCCCTCTGGAAACACCATATATTTT
TRBJ2-1	.	TRBV30	few	CAWSVGYGDEQFF	TGTGCCTGGAGTGTAGGGTACGGCGATGAGCAGTTCTTC
TRBJ2-7	.	TRBV29-1	.	CSVGGSTGVAYEQYF	TGCAGCGTCGGTGGGTCGACAGGAGTCGCCTACGAGCAGTACTTC
TRBJ2-7	.	TRBV5-6	.	CASSLPPYEQYF	TGTGCCAGCAGCCTACCACCCTACGAGCAGTACTTC
TRBJ2-1	TRBD2	TRBV2	.	CASTPGLAGGSNEQFF	TGTGCCAGCACCCCCGGGCTAGCGGGAGGGAGTAATGAGCAGTTCTTC
TRBJ1-1	TRBD1	TRBV4-2	.	CASSQRTGNTEAFF	TGTGCCAGCAGCCAACGGACAGGGAACACTGAAGCTTTCTTT
TRBJ1-2	.	TRBV25-1	few	CASSVKAGRGYTF	TGTGCCAGCAGTGTAAAAGCCGGACGTGGCTACACCTTC
TRBJ2-5	.	TRBV11-2	.	CASSSAGWTQYF	TGTGCCAGCAGCTCCGCGGGGTGGACCCAGTACTTC
TRBJ2-3	.	TRBV11-1	.	CASTDETLDTQYF	TGTGCCAGCACCGATGAGACTCTCGATACGCAGTATTTT
TRBJ2-7	TRBD2	TRBV5-4	.	CASSGGLAGTYEQYF	TGTGCCAGCAGCGGGGGACTAGCGGGAACGTACGAGCAGTACTTC
TRBJ2-1	.	TRBV18	.	CASSPPGGDEQFF	TGTGCCAGCTCACCACCCGGGGGCGATGAGCAGTTCTTC
TRBJ1-3	.	TRBV5-6	.	CASSQGGTYSGNTIYF	TGTGCCAGCAGCCAAGGGGGGACCTACTCTGGAAACACCATATATTTT
TRBJ2-3	.	TRBV6-6	.	CASNSKVKASDTQYF	TGTGCCAGCAATAGTAAGGTTAAGGCGTCGGATACGCAGTATTTT
TRBJ2-4	TRBD1	TRBV4-1	.	CASSRKTGDDIQYF	TGCGCCAGCAGCCGAAAGACAGGGGACGACATTCAGTACTTC
TRBJ1-5	.	TRBV19	.	CASSDRVYYVKPQHF	TGTGCCAGTAGCGACCGGGTGTACTATGTGAAGCCCCAGCATTTT
TRBJ2-5	TRBD2	TRBV7-2	.	CASKRRGVETQYF	TGTGCCAGCAAGAGACGGGGGGTGGAGACCCAGTACTTC
TRBJ2-7	TRBD2	TRBV11-2	.	CASSKTSGGAYEQYF	TGTGCCAGCAGCAAAACTAGCGGGGGGGCCTACGAGCAGTACTTC
TRBJ1-1	.	TRBV6-1	.	CASSDQPQGGGTEAFF	TGTGCCAGCAGTGACCAGCCACAGGGTGGTGGCACTGAAGCTTTCTTT
TRBJ2-2	TRBD2	TRBV5-4	.	CASSSRSTSGRLTGELFF	TGTGCCAGCAGCTCAAGATCAACTAGCGGGAGGCTTACCGGGGAGCTGTTTTTT
TRBJ1-2	.	TRBV5-6	.	CASSLEAIGLYGYTF	TGTGCCAGCAGCCTAGAGGCTATAGGACTCTATGGCTACACCTTC